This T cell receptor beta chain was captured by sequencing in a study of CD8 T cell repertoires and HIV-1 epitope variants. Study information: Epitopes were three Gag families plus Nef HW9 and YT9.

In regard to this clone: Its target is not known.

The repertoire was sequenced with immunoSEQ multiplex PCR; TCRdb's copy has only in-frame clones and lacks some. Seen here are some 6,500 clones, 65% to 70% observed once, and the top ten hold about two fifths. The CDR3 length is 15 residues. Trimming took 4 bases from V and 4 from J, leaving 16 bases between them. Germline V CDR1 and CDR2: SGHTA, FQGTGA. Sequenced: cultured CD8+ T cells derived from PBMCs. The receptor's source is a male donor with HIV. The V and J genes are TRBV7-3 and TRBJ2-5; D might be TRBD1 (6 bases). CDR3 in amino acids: CASSSQGSVGETQYF. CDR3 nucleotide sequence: TGTGCCAGCAGCTCTCAGGGGAGTGTGGGAGAGACCCAGTACTTC.